These 23 T cell receptor beta chains originate from one sample sequenced in a study of Graves' ophthalmopathy and Graves' hyperthyroidism. TCR beta CDR3 regions were amplified from RNA transcripts. HTBI primers primed a first-round RT-PCR, and a second-round multiplex PCR followed. In TCRdb, the multiplex PCR reads were re-called with MiXCR into one record per CDR3 protein. The repertoire consists of about 390,000 distinct CDR3 sequences, with about a sixth occurring once and the leading ten covering 2.4%. Sequenced: peripheral blood. The source of these receptors is an adult woman with stable Graves' hyperthyroidism.

This clonotype occurred many times. The chain is built from TRBV24-1 and TRBJ2-5; TRBD2 agrees at 10 bases. Per the germline V gene, CDR1 is KGHDR and CDR2 is SFDVKD. The CDR3 is 17 residues long. After removal of 9 bases from V and 5 bases from J, the junction contained 17 bases not matched to a gene. CDR3 loop: CATEPTQREGRDETQYF. Here the CDR3 DNA reads TGTGCCACCGAACCTACCCAGCGGGAGGGCCGAGACGAGACCCAGTACTTC.

The table lists this clonotype with many counts. This sequence joins TRBV25-1 and TRBJ1-2; D call uncertain. CDR1 MGHDK and CDR2 SYGVNS come from the germline V gene. The CDR3 is 14 amino acids. Trimming left V 5 bases short and J 4 bases short, with 14 bases between. The CDR3 DNA is TGTGCCAGCAGTTCGGGCGGGATCGGCTATGGCTACACCTTC. This translates into CASSSGGIGYGYTF.

There are many counts of this clonotype. This chain joins TRBV10-1 and TRBJ1-1; no reliable D call. The CDR3 covers 13 residues. V lost 3 bases to trimming and J lost 9 bases, with 14 bases between them. In germline, CDR1 is WNHNN, CDR2 SYGVQD (reference sequence). CDR3 nucleotides: TGCGCCAGCAGTGACTACCAGGCTGGGCAAGCTTTCTTT. It yields the protein CASSDYQAGQAFF.

The table lists this clonotype with many counts. The gene calls are TRBV6-2 or TRBV6-3 and TRBJ1-5; D gene unclear. The germline CDR1 and CDR2 sequences are MNHEY and SVGEGT. The CDR3 loop spans 13 amino acids. V lost 2 bases, J lost 5 bases, and 7 bases lay in between. The CDR3 region is CASSYVGYQPQHF. The CDR3 nucleotides are TGTGCCAGCAGTTACGTGGGGTATCAGCCCCAGCATTTT.

This clonotype was counted many times. This sequence joins TRBV10-3 and TRBJ2-7; no definite D call. The CDR3 is made up of 16 amino acids. Germline V CDR1 and CDR2: ENHRY, SYGVKD. V was pared by 0 bases and J by 2 bases, with 14 bases between. CDR3 in DNA: TGTGCCATCAGTGAGTCGGTTGGACCCATCCCCTACGAGCAGTACTTC. Translation gives CAISESVGPIPYEQYF.

Many counts were recorded for this clonotype. The V and J genes are TRBV28 and TRBJ1-2; TRBD1 agrees at 9 bases. V shed 5 bases and J 4 bases; nucleotides not matched to a gene: 5. The germline CDR1 and CDR2 sequences are MDHEN and SYDVKM. The CDR3 sequence is 14 residues long. CDR3 region: CASSLGTGIYGYTF. CDR3 nucleotides: TGTGCCAGCAGTCTTGGGACAGGGATCTATGGCTACACCTTC.

This clonotype was counted many times. J is TRBJ2-7 and V is TRBV10-3; the match to TRBD2 covers 9 bases. CDR3 length: 17 amino acids. Looked up from germline, CDR1 is ENHRY and CDR2 is SYGVKD. J was trimmed by 3 bases and V by 10 bases; bases with no gene match: 19. CDR3 region: CATTDRGVTSGNYEQYF. Written as DNA, the CDR3 is TGTGCCACCACGGATAGAGGGGTGACTAGCGGCAACTACGAGCAGTACTTC.

The V and J genes are TRBV5-1 and TRBJ2-5; TRBD1 might be the D (6 bases). Germline assignment: CDR1 SGHRS and CDR2 YFSETQ. This CDR3 comprises 15 residues. The V end lost 0 bases, the J end lost 2 bases, and 11 bases lay between the germline ends. The CDR3 coding sequence is TGCGCCAGCAGCTTGGAAGGGGGTCTGCAAGAGACCCAGTACTTC. Protein product: CASSLEGGLQETQYF.

The chain is built from TRBV6-1 and TRBJ1-2, with 8 nucleotides matching TRBD1. The CDR3 contains 15 residues. The germline V gene encodes CDR1 MNHNS and CDR2 SASEGT. The trim removed 2 bases at V and 7 bases at J, leaving 9 bases unmatched. As DNA, the CDR3 is TGTGCCAGCAGTGAATTGGCAGGGGGCGCGGTTGGCTACACCTTC. The encoded protein is CASSELAGGAVGYTF.

This clonotype was counted a few times. This could be a read error, since a much larger clone is one nucleotide away. The chain recombines TRBV7-2 with TRBJ2-5; 8 bases line up with TRBD2. This CDR3 has 17 amino acids. The germline gives CDR1 SGHTA, CDR2 FQGNSA. The CDR3 loop reads CASSLAPSGRIRETKYF. The CDR3 DNA is TGTGCCAGCAGCTTAGCCCCAAGCGGGAGAATCAGAGAGACCAAGTACTTC.

In the case of this clonotype: A read error may produce the germline difference seen at one junction end. This CDR3 reads CSARGAGGASIYDQYF. Written as DNA, the CDR3 is TGCAGTGCTAGAGGGGCAGGGGGTGCTAGTATCTACGATCAGTACTTC. The chain joins TRBV20-1 to TRBJ2-7, with 7 positions matching TRBD1. The CDR3 is 16 residues long. From germline, CDR1 is DFQATT and CDR2 SNEGSKA (reference sequence).

The gene calls are TRBV12-3 or TRBV12-4 and TRBJ2-5; 9 nucleotides line up with TRBD2. CDR3 length equals 14 residues. The J segment lost 3 bases and the V segment lost 5 bases, leaving 4 bases of the junction unmatched. CDR3 coding DNA: TGTGCCAGCAGTGCACTAGCGGGCGAAGAGACCCAGTACTTC. Translated, it gives CASSALAGEETQYF.

This clonotype was counted ten times or more. The V and J genes are TRBV6-4 and TRBJ2-2; D call uncertain. CDR1 is MRHNA and CDR2 is SNTAGT in the germline V gene. V lost 0 bases, J lost 3 bases, and 2 bases lay in between. CDR3 size: 13 residues. CDR3 residues: CASSDSYTGELFF. The CDR3 bases are TGTGCCAGCAGTGACTCGTACACCGGGGAGCTGTTTTTT.

In its sample, this clonotype was seen many times. The chain links TRBV5-6 to TRBJ1-2; 11 bases map to TRBD1. J gave up 2 bases and V 4 bases, and 4 bases lay outside the gene matches. The CDR3 runs to 15 residues. Germline-derived CDR1 and CDR2 are SGHDT and YYEEEE. DNA for the CDR3: TGTGCCAGCAGCCCCTGGACAGGGGGCAACTATGGCTACACCTTC. Its translation: CASSPWTGGNYGYTF.

This chain uses TRBV6-5 with TRBJ1-5, with a possible D match to TRBD1 (5 bases). The germline V gene has CDR1 MNHEY and CDR2 SVGAGI. V lost 4 bases to trimming and J lost 4 bases, with 14 bases between them. The CDR3 covers 15 residues. In nucleotides, the CDR3 is TGTGCCAGCAGTTGGGGAGGGGCCGGGAATCAGCCCCAGCATTTT. It translates to CASSWGGAGNQPQHF.

This chain connects TRBV2 to TRBJ1-2; 7 bases map to TRBD1. The V gene's germline CDR1 is SNHLY and CDR2 FYNNEI. This CDR3 contains 11 residues. The V gene end was trimmed by 9 bases and the J gene end by 4 bases; junction bases not matched to a gene: 2. The CDR3 DNA sequence: TGTGCCAGTGGGACAGCCTATGGCTACACCTTC. This codes for CASGTAYGYTF.

This clonotype was seen repeatedly, ten times or more. The rearrangement joins TRBV28 to TRBJ2-7, with TRBD2 matching over 15 bases. The V gene's germline CDR1 is MDHEN and CDR2 SYDVKM. The V gene end was trimmed by 5 bases and the J gene end by 8 bases; junction bases not matched to a gene: 7. This CDR3 spans 15 amino acids. CDR3 nucleotides: TGTGCCAGCAGTCCGCCGGGACTAGCGGGAGGAAAGCAGTACTTC. It codes for CASSPPGLAGGKQYF. Full variable domain (outside the CDR3, taken from reference TRBV28 and TRBJ2-7): DVKVTQSSRYLVKRTGEKVFLECVQDMDHENMFWYRQDPGLGLRLIYFSYDVKMKEKGDIPEGYSVSREKKERFSLILESASTNQTSMYLCASSPPGLAGGKQYFGPGTRLTVT.

The table lists this clonotype with a few counts. This chain uses TRBV4-1 with TRBJ2-7; possibly TRBD1 for D (6 bases). This CDR3 has 15 amino acids. Trimming took 0 bases from V and 6 from J, leaving 15 bases between them. Germline V gene sequence: CDR1 MGHRA, CDR2 YSYEKL. The CDR3 spells CASSQEPQGGGEQYF. CDR3 nucleotide sequence: TGCGCCAGCAGCCAAGAACCACAGGGTGGGGGCGAGCAGTACTTC.

This clonotype was observed many times. The rearrangement links TRBV12-3 or TRBV12-4 to TRBJ2-7, with TRBD1 identical over 7 bases. The CDR3 has 14 amino acids. V lost 5 bases, J lost 3 bases, and 7 bases stayed unmatched. The CDR3 coding sequence is TGTGCCAGCAGTGGGGACAGCCCCGACTACGAGCAGTACTTC. Amino acids: CASSGDSPDYEQYF.

This clonotype was detected many times. V gene TRBV6-1 combines with J gene TRBJ1-5, with TRBD1 as a possible D gene (6 bases). The CDR3 loop spans 15 amino acids. Trimming removed 4 bases at V and 0 bases at J, with 10 bases between. Germline assignment: CDR1 MNHNS and CDR2 SASEGT. CDR3 in DNA: TGTGCCAGCAGTGGCGACAGGAGTAGCAATCAGCCCCAGCATTTT. Translating gives CASSGDRSSNQPQHF.

This clonotype was seen repeatedly, ten times or more. The chain combines TRBV28 with TRBJ1-2; no firm D call. Per germline, CDR1 MDHEN and CDR2 SYDVKM. Trimming left V 11 bases short and J 1 base short, with 14 bases between. The CDR3 is made up of 13 amino acids. The CDR3 nucleotides read TGTGCCCTTAGCCAATCGGTTAACTATGGCTACACCTTC. Its protein is CALSQSVNYGYTF.

The sample holds many counts of this clonotype. This rearrangement joins TRBV10-3 to TRBJ2-5; D uncertain. This CDR3 is built from 13 residues. Germline V gene sequence: CDR1 ENHRY, CDR2 SYGVKD. With 3 bases removed from V and 5 bases from J, the gap between germline ends came to 10 bases. This CDR3 reads CAISESSGETQYF. The CDR3, as DNA: TGTGCCATCAGTGAAAGTAGTGGGGAGACCCAGTACTTC.

This clonotype was observed many times. CDR3 loop: CASSVGWNTEAFF. Written as DNA, the CDR3 is TGTGCCAGCAGTGTAGGGTGGAACACTGAAGCTTTCTTT. This chain joins TRBV25-1 and TRBJ1-1; no clear D. The CDR3 has 13 residues. V lost 4 bases and J lost 1, with 7 bases in between. Per the germline V gene, CDR1 is MGHDK and CDR2 is SYGVNS.